Below are 2 T cell receptor beta chains sequenced from a single sample in a study of Ad26.COV2.S vaccination and SARS-CoV-2 variants. The table came from immunoSEQ multiplex PCR; TCRdb's copy has only in-frame clones and leaves some out. This sample has 300,000 to 450,000 clones; more than 75% occur once, and the top ten carry about 3.5%. The sample's treatment: about 20 received Ad26.COV2.S at low or high dose, single or two shots; a few received placebo; per-sample allocation not given. Repertoires come from day 63 after the first vaccine or placebo injection. Sequencing was performed on peripheral blood, taken in a trial of Ad26.COV2.S vaccine versus placebo. The receptor source for this set is a person aged 18-65 years who received the Ad26.COV2.S COVID-19 vaccine or a placebo.

This clone showed up just once. The CDR3 bases are TGTGCCAGCTCACCTCCCAGACAGGGGATCTACAATGAGCAGTTCTTC. It encodes CASSPPRQGIYNEQFF. The genes are TRBV18 and TRBJ2-1; 8 bases line up with TRBD1. CDR3 length: 16 residues. Unmatched junction bases numbered 7, after V lost 3 bases and J lost 3 bases. CDR1 is KGHSH and CDR2 is LQKENI in the germline V gene.

The chain links TRBV7-8 to TRBJ1-1; D perhaps matches TRBD1 (5 bases). The length of the CDR3 is 15 residues. V was cut by 6 bases and J by 4 bases, with 18 bases left in between. Per germline, CDR1 SGHVS and CDR2 FQNEAQ. CDR3 in DNA: TGTGCCAGCAGAAATCCCCACGGGGACGGCACTGAAGCTTTCTTT. Amino acids: CASRNPHGDGTEAFF.